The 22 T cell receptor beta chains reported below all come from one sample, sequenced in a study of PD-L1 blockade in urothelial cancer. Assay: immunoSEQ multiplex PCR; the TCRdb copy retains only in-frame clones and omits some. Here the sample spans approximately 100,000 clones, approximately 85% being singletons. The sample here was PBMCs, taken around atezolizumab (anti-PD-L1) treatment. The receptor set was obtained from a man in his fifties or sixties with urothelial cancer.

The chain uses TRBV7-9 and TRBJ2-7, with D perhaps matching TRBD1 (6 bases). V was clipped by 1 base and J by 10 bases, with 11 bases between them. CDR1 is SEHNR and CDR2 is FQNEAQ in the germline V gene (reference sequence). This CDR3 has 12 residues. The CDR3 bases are TGTGCCAGCAGCTTAGGGGGGCCTCGACAGTACTTC. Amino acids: CASSLGGPRQYF.

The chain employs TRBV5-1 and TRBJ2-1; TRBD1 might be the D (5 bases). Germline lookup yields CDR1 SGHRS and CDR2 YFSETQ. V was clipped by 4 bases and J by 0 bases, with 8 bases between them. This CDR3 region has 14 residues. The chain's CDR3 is CASSPTGSYNEQFF. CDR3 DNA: TGCGCCAGCAGCCCCACAGGCTCCTACAATGAGCAGTTCTTC. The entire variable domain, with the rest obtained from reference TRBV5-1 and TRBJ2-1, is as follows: KAGVTQTPRYLIKTRGQQVTLSCSPISGHRSVSWYQQTPGQGLQFLFEYFSETQRNKGNFPGRFSGRQFSNSRSEMNVSTLELGDSALYLCASSPTGSYNEQFFGPGTRLTVL.

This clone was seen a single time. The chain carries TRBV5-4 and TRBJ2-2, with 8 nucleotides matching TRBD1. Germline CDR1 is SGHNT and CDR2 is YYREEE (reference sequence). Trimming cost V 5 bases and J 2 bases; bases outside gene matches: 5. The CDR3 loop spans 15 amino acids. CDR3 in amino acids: CASSKDRGNTGELFF. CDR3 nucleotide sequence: TGTGCCAGCAGTAAAGACAGGGGCAACACCGGGGAGCTGTTTTTT.

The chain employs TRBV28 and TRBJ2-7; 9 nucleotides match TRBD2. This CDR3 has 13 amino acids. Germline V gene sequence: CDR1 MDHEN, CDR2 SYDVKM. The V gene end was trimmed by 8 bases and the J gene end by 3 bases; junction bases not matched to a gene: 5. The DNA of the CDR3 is TGTGCCAGCTCTAGCGGGATATTCTACGAGCAGTACTTC. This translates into CASSSGIFYEQYF.

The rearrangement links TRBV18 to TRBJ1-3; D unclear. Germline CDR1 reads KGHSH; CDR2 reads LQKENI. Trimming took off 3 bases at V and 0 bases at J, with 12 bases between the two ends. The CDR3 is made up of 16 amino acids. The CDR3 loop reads CASSPTVGDSGNTIYF. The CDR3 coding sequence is TGTGCCAGCTCACCCACCGTAGGAGACTCTGGAAACACCATATATTTT.

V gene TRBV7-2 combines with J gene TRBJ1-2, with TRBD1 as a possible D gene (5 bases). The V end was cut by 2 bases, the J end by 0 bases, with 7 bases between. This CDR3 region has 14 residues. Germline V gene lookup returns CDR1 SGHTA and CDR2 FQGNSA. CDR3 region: CASSLYRTNYGYTF. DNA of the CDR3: TGTGCCAGCAGCTTATACAGGACTAACTATGGCTACACCTTC.

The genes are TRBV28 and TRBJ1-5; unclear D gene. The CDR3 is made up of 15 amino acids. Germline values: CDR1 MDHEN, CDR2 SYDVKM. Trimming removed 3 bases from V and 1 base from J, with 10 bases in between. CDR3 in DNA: TGTGCCAGCAGTTTTCCCCGGCGGAGCAATCAGCCCCAGCATTTT. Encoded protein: CASSFPRRSNQPQHF.

The CDR3 reads CASRGGQPRDIQYF. CDR3 sequence (DNA): TGTGCCAGCAGGGGGGGACAGCCTCGGGACATTCAGTACTTC. The chain carries TRBV2 and TRBJ2-4, with D tentatively TRBD1 (7 bases). Germline assignment: CDR1 SNHLY and CDR2 FYNNEI. The CDR3 is made up of 14 amino acids. Trimming took off 6 bases at V and 8 bases at J, with 17 bases between the two ends.

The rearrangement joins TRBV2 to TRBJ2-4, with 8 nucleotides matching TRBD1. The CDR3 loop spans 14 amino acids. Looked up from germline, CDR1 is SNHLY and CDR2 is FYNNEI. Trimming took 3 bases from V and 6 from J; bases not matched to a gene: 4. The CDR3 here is CASSDRTGINIQYF. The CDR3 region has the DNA TGTGCCAGCAGTGATCGGACAGGGATAAACATTCAGTACTTC.

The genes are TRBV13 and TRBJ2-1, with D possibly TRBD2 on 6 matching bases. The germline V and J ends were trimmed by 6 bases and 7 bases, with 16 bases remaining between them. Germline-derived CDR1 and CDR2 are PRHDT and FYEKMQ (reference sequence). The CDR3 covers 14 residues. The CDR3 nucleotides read TGTGCCAGCAGTCCAGCGGGCCCTGGGAATGAGCAGTTCTTC. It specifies CASSPAGPGNEQFF.

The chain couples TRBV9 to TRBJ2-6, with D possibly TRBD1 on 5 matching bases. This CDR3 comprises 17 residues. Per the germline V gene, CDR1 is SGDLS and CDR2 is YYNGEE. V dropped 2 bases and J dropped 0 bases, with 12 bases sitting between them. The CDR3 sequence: CASSVDSFSSGANVLTF. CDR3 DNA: TGTGCCAGCAGCGTTGACAGCTTTAGCTCTGGGGCCAACGTCCTGACTTTC. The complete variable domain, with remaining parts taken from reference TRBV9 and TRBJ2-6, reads DSGVTQTPKHLITATGQRVTLRCSPRSGDLSVYWYQQSLDQGLQFLIQYYNGEERAKGNILERFSAQQFPDLHSELNLSSLELGDSALYFCASSVDSFSSGANVLTFGAGSRLTVL.

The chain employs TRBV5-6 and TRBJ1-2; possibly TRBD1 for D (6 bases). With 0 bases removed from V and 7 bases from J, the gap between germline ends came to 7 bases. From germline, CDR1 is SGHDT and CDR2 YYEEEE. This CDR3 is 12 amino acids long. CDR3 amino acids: CASSLDRVGYTF. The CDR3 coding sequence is TGTGCCAGCAGCTTGGACAGGGTTGGCTACACCTTC.

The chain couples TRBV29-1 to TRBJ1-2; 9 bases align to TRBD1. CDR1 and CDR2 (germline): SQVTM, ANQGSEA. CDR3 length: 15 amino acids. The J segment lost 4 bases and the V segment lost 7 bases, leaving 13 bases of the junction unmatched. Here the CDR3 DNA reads TGCAGCGCTGATCCGGGACAGGGTCTACGCTATGGCTACACCTTC. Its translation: CSADPGQGLRYGYTF. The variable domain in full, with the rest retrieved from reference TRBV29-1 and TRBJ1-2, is SAVISQKPSRDICQRGTSLTIQCQVDSQVTMMFWYRQQPGQSLTLIATANQGSEATYESGFVIDKFPISRPNLTFSTLTVSNMSPEDSSIYLCSADPGQGLRYGYTFGSGTRLTVV.

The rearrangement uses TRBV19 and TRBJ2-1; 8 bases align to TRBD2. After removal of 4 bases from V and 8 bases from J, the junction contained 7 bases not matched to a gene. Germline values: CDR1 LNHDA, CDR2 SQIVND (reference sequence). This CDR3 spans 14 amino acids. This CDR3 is CASSTDSGVDEQFF. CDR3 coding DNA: TGTGCCAGTAGTACAGATAGCGGGGTGGATGAGCAGTTCTTC.

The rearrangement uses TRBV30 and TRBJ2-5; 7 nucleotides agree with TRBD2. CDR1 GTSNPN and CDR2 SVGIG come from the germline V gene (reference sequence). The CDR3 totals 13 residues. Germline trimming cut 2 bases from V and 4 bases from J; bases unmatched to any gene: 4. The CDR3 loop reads CAWSRGRGETQYF. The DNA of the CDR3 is TGTGCCTGGAGTCGGGGGAGGGGAGAGACCCAGTACTTC.

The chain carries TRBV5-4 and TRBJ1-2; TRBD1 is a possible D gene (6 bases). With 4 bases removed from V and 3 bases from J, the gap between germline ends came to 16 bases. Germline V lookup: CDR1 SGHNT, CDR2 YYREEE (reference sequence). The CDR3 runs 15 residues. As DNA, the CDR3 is TGTGCCAGCAGCCCATCGACCCCAGGGGACTATGGCTACACCTTC. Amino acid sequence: CASSPSTPGDYGYTF.

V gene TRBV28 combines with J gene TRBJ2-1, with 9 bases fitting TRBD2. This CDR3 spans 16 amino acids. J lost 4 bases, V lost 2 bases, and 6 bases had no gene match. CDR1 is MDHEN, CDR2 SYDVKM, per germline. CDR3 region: CASSLRVTSGYNEQFF. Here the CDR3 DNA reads TGTGCCAGCAGTTTACGAGTGACTAGCGGATACAATGAGCAGTTCTTC.

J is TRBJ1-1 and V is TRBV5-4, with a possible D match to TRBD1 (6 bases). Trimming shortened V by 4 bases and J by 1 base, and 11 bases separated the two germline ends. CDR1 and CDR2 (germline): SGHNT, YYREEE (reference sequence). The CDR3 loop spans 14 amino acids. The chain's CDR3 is CASSTGHKNTEAFF. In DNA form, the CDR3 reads TGTGCCAGCAGCACGGGACACAAGAACACTGAAGCTTTCTTT.

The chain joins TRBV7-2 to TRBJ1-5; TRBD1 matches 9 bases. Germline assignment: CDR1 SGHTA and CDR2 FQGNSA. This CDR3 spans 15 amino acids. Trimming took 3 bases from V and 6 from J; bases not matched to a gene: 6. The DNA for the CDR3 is TGTGCCAGCAGCTTGGGACAGGGCCGAACTCAGCCCCAGCATTTT. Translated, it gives CASSLGQGRTQPQHF. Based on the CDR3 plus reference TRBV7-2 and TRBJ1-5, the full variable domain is GAGVSQSPSNKVTEKGKDVELRCDPISGHTALYWYRQSLGQGLEFLIYFQGNSAPDKSGLPSDRFSAERTGGSVSTLTIQRTQQEDSAVYLCASSLGQGRTQPQHFGDGTRLSIL.

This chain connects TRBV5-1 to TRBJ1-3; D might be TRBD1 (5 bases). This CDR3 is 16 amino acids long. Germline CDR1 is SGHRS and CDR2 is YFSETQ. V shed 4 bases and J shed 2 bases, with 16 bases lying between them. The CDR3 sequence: CASSPEGRRTGNTIYF. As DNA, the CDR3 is TGCGCCAGCAGCCCCGAGGGGAGGAGAACTGGAAACACCATATATTTT.

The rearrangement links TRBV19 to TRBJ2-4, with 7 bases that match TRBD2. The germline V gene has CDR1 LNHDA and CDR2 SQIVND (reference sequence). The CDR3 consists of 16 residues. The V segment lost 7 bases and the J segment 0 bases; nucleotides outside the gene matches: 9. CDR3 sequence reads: CASTAGQTGAKNIQYF. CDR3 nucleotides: TGTGCCAGTACAGCGGGGCAGACGGGAGCCAAAAACATTCAGTACTTC.

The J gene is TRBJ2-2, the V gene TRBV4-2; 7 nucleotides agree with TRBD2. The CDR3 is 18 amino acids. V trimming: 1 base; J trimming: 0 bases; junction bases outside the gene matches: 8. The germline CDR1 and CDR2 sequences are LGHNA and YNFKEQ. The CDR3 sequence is CASSQGASGAANTGELFF. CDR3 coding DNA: TGTGCCAGCAGCCAAGGAGCGAGCGGGGCGGCGAACACCGGGGAGCTGTTTTTT.